Below are 13 T cell receptor beta chains sequenced from a single sample in a study of shared clonotypes between healthy human individuals (dated by TCRdb to 2020 to 2021). Library method: the immunoSEQ multiplex PCR assay. TCRdb took this table from immuneACCESS and kept in-frame rearrangements with V and J called. Such tables lack part of the clones; where checked against another copy, unresolved V genes explain under half of the gap, and the rest is unexplained. The sample has approximately 2,200,000 clones on record, 85% to 95% of them singletons. The ten largest make up under 2% of the sample. For the CD8 naive samples, CD45RO-negative cells were positively selected for CCR7, yielding a CD45RA+CCR7+ population from which TemRA cells were excluded. Sequenced: naive CD8+ T cells from PBMCs. What this sample's cell subset or site label stands for: CD45RA+CCR7+. The source is a man aged 18-30 years in good health. Some clones in this sample may be carry-over from other donors' samples.

This chain uses TRBV28 with TRBJ2-7, with 11 bases that match TRBD1. This CDR3 is built from 14 residues. Trimming at V came to 9 bases and at J to 4 bases, leaving 8 bases not matched to a gene. Per the germline V gene, CDR1 is MDHEN and CDR2 is SYDVKM. The CDR3 protein is CASCWGTGGYEQYF. Here the CDR3 DNA reads TGTGCCAGTTGCTGGGGGACAGGGGGATACGAGCAGTACTTC.

The chain has TRBV5-1 and TRBJ2-1; no clear D gene. The germline V and J ends were trimmed by 3 bases and 0 bases, with 22 bases remaining between them. Germline CDR1 SGHRS, CDR2 YFSETQ. The CDR3 extends over 19 amino acids. CDR3 sequence: CASSSDGQKSFSSYNEQFF. The CDR3 DNA is TGCGCCAGCAGCTCGGACGGCCAAAAAAGCTTCAGCTCCTACAATGAGCAGTTCTTC.

The rearrangement uses TRBV9 and TRBJ1-4; no clear D. The V and J ends lost 0 bases and 8 bases respectively, with 11 bases between them. CDR1 and CDR2 from the germline V gene are SGDLS and YYNGEE. This CDR3 spans 14 amino acids. The CDR3 coding sequence is TGTGCCAGCAGCGTAGGGGGAGGGCCCGAAAAACTGTTTTTT. As protein: CASSVGGGPEKLFF.

The V and J genes are TRBV6-5 and TRBJ2-1, with 10 bases fitting TRBD1. Trimming at V came to 4 bases and at J to 7 bases, leaving 7 bases not matched to a gene. The CDR3 runs to 15 residues. Germline CDR1 reads MNHEY; CDR2 reads SVGAGI. The CDR3, as DNA: TGTGCCAGCAGTTCCGACAGGGGGCTAATTAATGAGCAGTTCTTC. Translated: CASSSDRGLINEQFF.

The chain has TRBV19 and TRBJ1-1; D is unclear. Per the germline V gene, CDR1 is LNHDA and CDR2 is SQIVND (reference sequence). The CDR3 runs 15 residues. The V end was cut by 3 bases, the J end by 3 bases, with 14 bases between. The DNA of the CDR3 is TGTGCCAGTAGTATTAGCGGTGGGGTAGACACTGAAGCTTTCTTT. This codes for CASSISGGVDTEAFF.

The CDR3 bases are TGTGCCAGCAGTTTATCGTCCAGCGGGACCTACGAGCAGTACTTC. Residues: CASSLSSSGTYEQYF. The chain has TRBV27 and TRBJ2-7; 7 bases are a match to TRBD2. Unmatched junction bases numbered 4, after V lost 0 bases and J lost 2 bases. This CDR3 has 15 amino acids. Germline-derived CDR1 and CDR2 are MNHEY and SMNVEV (reference sequence).

The rearrangement uses TRBV7-9 and TRBJ2-3; D remains ambiguous. V was shortened by 5 bases and J by 8 bases, with 11 bases between the two germline ends. The CDR3 runs to 12 residues. Per the germline V gene, CDR1 is SEHNR and CDR2 is FQNEAQ (reference sequence). CDR3 coding DNA: TGTGCCAGCAGCCCTAAAACGGGTACGCAGTATTTT. This translates into CASSPKTGTQYF.

The genes are TRBV7-9 and TRBJ2-1, with D perhaps TRBD2 (6 bases). Per the germline V gene, CDR1 is SEHNR and CDR2 is FQNEAQ (reference sequence). The CDR3 has 16 residues. The V end lost 0 bases, the J end lost 5 bases, and 14 bases lay between the germline ends. The CDR3 coding sequence is TGTGCCAGCAGCTTAGCCGGGACTCCCCCTGACAATGAGCAGTTCTTC. Translating gives CASSLAGTPPDNEQFF.

The rearrangement links TRBV10-3 to TRBJ2-3, with D tentatively TRBD2 (5 bases). This CDR3 is 17 amino acids long. Deletions cut 2 bases from V and 2 bases from J, with 17 bases between. Germline CDR1 is ENHRY and CDR2 is SYGVKD. The CDR3 sequence: CAISEGNGGPLTDTQYF. The DNA for the CDR3 is TGTGCCATCAGTGAGGGCAACGGCGGGCCGCTCACAGATACGCAGTATTTT.

This clone was detected only once. The gene calls are TRBV7-9 and TRBJ1-3; 8 positions agree with TRBD1. There are 16 residues in the CDR3. CDR1 and CDR2 (germline): SEHNR, FQNEAQ (reference sequence). Trimming took 2 bases from V and 0 from J; bases not matched to a gene: 3. CDR3 bases: TGTGCCAGCAGCTTAACCACAGGGGGCTCTGGAAACACCATATATTTT. Translation gives CASSLTTGGSGNTIYF.

The chain is built from TRBV25-1 and TRBJ2-1, with unresolved D. This CDR3 contains 12 residues. Germline lookup yields CDR1 MGHDK and CDR2 SYGVNS. V lost 0 bases to trimming and J lost 10 bases, with 7 bases between them. Written as DNA, the CDR3 is TGTGCCAGCAGTGAATACTTCACGGAGCAGTTCTTC. Translated: CASSEYFTEQFF.

This rearrangement joins TRBV4-3 to TRBJ2-1, with 7 positions matching TRBD2. This CDR3 comprises 15 residues. Germline trimming cut 5 bases from V and 2 bases from J; bases unmatched to any gene: 6. Looked up from germline, CDR1 is LGHNA and CDR2 is YSLEER. CDR3 residues: CASSSGTGPYNEQFF. CDR3 DNA sequence: TGCGCCAGCAGCAGCGGGACGGGGCCCTACAATGAGCAGTTCTTC.

Only one count was recorded for this clone. The chain recombines TRBV27 with TRBJ1-5; the D is unclear. V was shortened by 6 bases and J by 0 bases, with 12 bases between the two germline ends. This CDR3 contains 15 residues. CDR1 MNHEY and CDR2 SMNVEV come from the germline V gene (reference sequence). CDR3 protein: CASSYGYNSNQPQHF. For the CDR3, the DNA is TGTGCCAGCAGCTACGGGTATAATAGCAATCAGCCCCAGCATTTT.